A single sample is the source of the 2 T cell receptor beta chains below, sequenced in a study of Graves' ophthalmopathy and Graves' hyperthyroidism. Amplification of the TCR beta CDR3 regions used RNA transcripts (as template). HTBI primers were employed in first-round RT-PCR, then a second-round multiplex PCR followed. Each CDR3 protein gets one entry after TCRdb re-called the multiplex PCR reads with MiXCR. There are 300,000 to 400,000 distinct CDR3 sequences in the sample; 15% to 20% occur only once, and around 12% lies in the top ten. Sequenced sample: peripheral blood. These receptors originate from an adult man with Graves' ophthalmopathy.

This clonotype has a count of ten or more. This CDR3 reads CASSFGQGWGYTF. The CDR3 nucleotides read TGTGCCAGCAGTTTCGGGCAGGGCTGGGGCTACACCTTC. The rearrangement links TRBV27 to TRBJ1-2; possibly TRBD1 for D (5 bases). The CDR3 sequence is 13 residues long. Germline assignment: CDR1 MNHEY and CDR2 SMNVEV (reference sequence). V dropped 3 bases and J dropped 8 bases, with 13 bases sitting between them.

This clonotype has a count of ten or more. This sequence joins TRBV2 and TRBJ2-7; 8 positions agree with TRBD2. Germline-derived CDR1 and CDR2 are SNHLY and FYNNEI. V gave up 7 bases and J gave up 0 bases; unmatched junction bases: 14. CDR3 size: 17 residues. For the CDR3, the DNA is TGTGCCAGCACCCGGGGGGGGAAAAGACCAAACTCCTACGAGCAGTACTTC. It specifies CASTRGGKRPNSYEQYF.